These 10 T cell receptor beta chains were sequenced from one sample in a study of blood T cell repertoires in COVID-19. Profiled with immunoSEQ multiplex PCR; TCRdb holds only in-frame clones, not every one. Found here are roughly 190,000 clones, roughly 86% of them singletons; the top ten hold 4.5% to 5.5%. Sequencing was done on a sample of peripheral blood. The receptor source for this set is a woman between 65 and 79 years old with active or convalescent COVID-19.

J is TRBJ2-3 and V is TRBV15; possible D gene TRBD1, 6 bases. V was trimmed by 0 bases and J by 1 base, leaving 17 bases between them. Looked up from germline, CDR1 is LNHNV and CDR2 is YYDKDF (reference sequence). The CDR3 spans 18 residues. This CDR3 is CATSRDPMGADGTDTQYF. The CDR3 bases are TGTGCCACCAGCAGAGATCCAATGGGGGCGGATGGCACAGATACGCAGTATTTT.

The J gene is TRBJ2-7, the V gene TRBV5-6; 14 bases fit TRBD2. J lost 4 bases, V lost 6 bases, and 9 bases had no gene match. The germline CDR1 and CDR2 sequences are SGHDT and YYEEEE. This CDR3 has 16 residues. The chain's CDR3 is CASMGLAGVSRYEQYF. In DNA, the CDR3 is TGTGCCAGCATGGGACTAGCGGGAGTTTCGAGGTACGAGCAGTACTTC.

This clone was counted between two and nine times. V and J are TRBV2 and TRBJ2-7; unclear D gene. Trimming left V 3 bases short and J 3 bases short, with 12 bases between. This CDR3 region has 14 residues. From germline, CDR1 is SNHLY and CDR2 FYNNEI. CDR3 region: CASSERQTFYEQYF. The DNA for the CDR3 is TGTGCCAGCAGTGAGAGGCAGACCTTCTACGAGCAGTACTTC.

The V gene is TRBV6-6, the J gene TRBJ1-3, with D unresolved. Germline V lookup: CDR1 MNHNY, CDR2 SVGAGI (reference sequence). This CDR3 spans 14 amino acids. V lost 8 bases and J 2 bases, leaving 13 bases between the germline ends. CDR3 in amino acids: CASSEGLTGNTIYF. The CDR3, as DNA: TGTGCCAGCTCGGAGGGATTGACTGGAAACACCATATATTTT.

This clone was observed a handful of times. The chain employs TRBV11-2 and TRBJ2-7, with TRBD2 identical over 11 bases. The CDR3 totals 14 residues. Trimming removed 4 bases from V and 6 bases from J; junction bases left unmatched: 5. Germline lookup yields CDR1 SGHAT and CDR2 FQNNGV. The CDR3 region has the DNA TGTGCCAGCAGCTCAATAGCGGGAGGGGGCGAGCAGTACTTC. It codes for CASSSIAGGGEQYF.

This chain connects TRBV29-1 to TRBJ1-1; the match to TRBD1 covers 7 bases. The junction had 7 bases not matched to a gene; V was cut back by 4 bases and J by 8 bases. The CDR3 totals 12 residues. Germline V CDR1 and CDR2: SQVTM, ANQGSEA. In DNA, the CDR3 is TGCAGCGTTGTACAGGGGATGACGGAAGCTTTCTTT. Translation gives CSVVQGMTEAFF.

For the CDR3, the DNA is TGTGCCAGCAGCGAGACAGGGGCGTGGGAGACCCAGTACTTC. Protein sequence: CASSETGAWETQYF. The chain carries TRBV5-4 and TRBJ2-5; 8 bases are a match to TRBD1. The CDR3 contains 14 residues. CDR1 is SGHNT and CDR2 is YYREEE in the germline V gene (reference sequence). Trimming took 4 bases from V and 5 from J; bases not matched to a gene: 7.

The rearrangement joins TRBV29-1 to TRBJ2-7; 9 bases align to TRBD1. The V and J ends lost 8 bases and 1 base, in that order; junction bases with no gene match: 6. Germline CDR1 SQVTM, CDR2 ANQGSEA. This CDR3 region has 13 residues. The CDR3 region is CSYGQGLSYEQYF. The CDR3 region has the DNA TGCAGCTACGGACAGGGGTTGTCCTACGAGCAGTACTTC.

Comments on this clone: Other DNA sequences in the same sample also yield this CDR3. The J gene is TRBJ1-4, the V gene TRBV6-6; D is uncertain. V dropped 0 bases and J dropped 8 bases, with 4 bases sitting between them. The CDR3 loop spans 12 amino acids. Germline assignment: CDR1 MNHNY and CDR2 SVGAGI (reference sequence). CDR3 protein: CASSYSGEKLFF. In DNA, the CDR3 is TGTGCCAGCAGTTACTCGGGCGAAAAACTGTTTTTT.

This chain uses TRBV5-1 with TRBJ1-2; 9 nucleotides align to TRBD1. This CDR3 comprises 15 residues. Germline values: CDR1 SGHRS, CDR2 YFSETQ. Losses at the gene ends were 4 bases for V and 8 bases for J; bases not matched to a gene: 12. CDR3 in DNA: TGCGCCAGCAGCCTCCGGGGACAGGGCGAAGGCGGCTACACCTTC. Its protein product is CASSLRGQGEGGYTF.